The 13 T cell receptor beta chains presented below share a single source sample, sequenced in a study of T cells in Graves' hyperthyroidism and ophthalmopathy. RNA transcripts yielded amplified TCR beta CDR3 regions. The HTBI set primed first-round TCR CDR3 RT-PCR. A single record per CDR3 protein comes from TCRdb applying MiXCR to the multiplex PCR reads. The table records roughly 700,000 distinct CDR3 sequences, around 15% of them present only once. Material: blood. The origin of the receptors is a woman between 18 and 29 years old with Graves' hyperthyroidism.

The rearrangement links TRBV19 to TRBJ2-4; a possible D gene is TRBD2 (5 bases). Trimming removed 3 bases from V and 6 bases from J, with 18 bases in between. Germline CDR1 is LNHDA and CDR2 is SQIVND (reference sequence). CDR3 length: 16 amino acids. The CDR3 reads CASSMAKGVKGNIQYF. CDR3 nucleotides: TGTGCCAGTAGTATGGCCAAGGGAGTCAAAGGAAACATTCAGTACTTC.

This clonotype appeared once. The chain carries TRBV18 and TRBJ1-5; 7 bases line up with TRBD1. Germline CDR1 and CDR2: KGHSH and LQKENI. This CDR3 is 14 amino acids long. V shed 4 bases, J shed 6 bases, and the junction held 6 bases outside the gene matches. This CDR3 reads CASSQTGASQPQHF. The DNA of the CDR3 is TGTGCCAGCTCACAAACAGGGGCCAGTCAGCCCCAGCATTTT.

The J gene is TRBJ2-7, the V gene TRBV27; 7 bases are shared with TRBD2. With V trimmed by 1 base and J by 6 bases, 18 bases remained unmatched. The CDR3 loop spans 18 amino acids. Germline CDR1 is MNHEY and CDR2 is SMNVEV (reference sequence). CDR3 DNA sequence: TGTGCCAGCAGTTTATTCGCCCTGGCGGGAGAGTCTATGGGCGAGCAGTACTTC. This encodes CASSLFALAGESMGEQYF.

A few counts support this clonotype. The rearrangement joins TRBV10-3 to TRBJ1-2, with unresolved D. The CDR3 extends over 12 amino acids. The germline CDR1 and CDR2 sequences are ENHRY and SYGVKD. V shed 3 bases and J shed 4 bases, with 6 bases lying between them. In DNA, the CDR3 is TGTGCCATCAGTGAATCTGGCTATGGCTACACCTTC. Encoded protein: CAISESGYGYTF.

This clonotype has ten or more counts. The chain has TRBV6-1 and TRBJ1-1; a weak D match, TRBD1 (5 bases). Between the trimmed V and J ends, which lost 6 bases and 0 bases, there was a span of 14 bases. CDR1 MNHNS and CDR2 SASEGT come from the germline V gene. The CDR3 runs to 15 residues. The CDR3 loop reads CASRIPRGLNTEAFF. CDR3 sequence (DNA): TGTGCCAGCAGGATTCCAAGGGGCTTGAACACTGAAGCTTTCTTT.

This clonotype was found many times. The chain uses TRBV30 and TRBJ2-5; D call uncertain. V was shortened by 1 base and J by 3 bases, with 0 bases between the two germline ends. CDR3 length: 10 residues. Germline lookup yields CDR1 GTSNPN and CDR2 SVGIG (reference sequence). The CDR3 region is CAWSEETQYF. The CDR3 region has the DNA TGTGCCTGGAGTGAAGAGACCCAGTACTTC.

The rearrangement uses TRBV6-2 or TRBV6-3 and TRBJ2-5; 7 nucleotides agree with TRBD2. With 0 bases clipped from V and 4 bases from J, the junction kept 8 bases outside the gene matches. CDR1 and CDR2 from the germline V gene are MNHEY and SVGEGT. The CDR3 totals 16 residues. The CDR3 sequence: CASSYSGGPSGETQYF. CDR3 DNA: TGTGCCAGCAGTTACTCGGGAGGGCCCTCCGGAGAGACCCAGTACTTC.

This clonotype showed up many times. The J gene is TRBJ2-1, the V gene TRBV30; 8 bases match TRBD2. Germline CDR1 reads GTSNPN; CDR2 reads SVGIG (reference sequence). This CDR3 comprises 14 residues. V lost 0 bases, J lost 12 bases, and 10 bases stayed unmatched. Here the CDR3 DNA reads TGTGCCTGGAGTGTGACGGGAGGGCCCTTCAGGCAGTTCTTC. Its protein is CAWSVTGGPFRQFF.

In this sample, this clonotype turned up many times. The CDR3 reads CASSLTWVSVRASTDTQYF. CDR3 in DNA: TGTGCCAGCAGCCTCACATGGGTGTCGGTCAGGGCCTCCACAGATACGCAGTATTTT. The chain combines TRBV11-3 with TRBJ2-3; tentatively, D is TRBD1 (5 bases). Trimming shortened V by 5 bases and J by 2 bases, and 26 bases separated the two germline ends. Per germline, CDR1 SGHNT and CDR2 YENEEA. The CDR3 spans 19 residues.

The chain combines TRBV6-1 with TRBJ1-1, with a weak D call TRBD1 (6 bases). Per germline, CDR1 MNHNS and CDR2 SASEGT. The V end lost 6 bases, the J end lost 4 bases, and 12 bases lay between the germline ends. The CDR3 sequence is 13 residues long. The CDR3 sequence: CASSQTRGTEAFF. In nucleotides, the CDR3 is TGTGCCAGCAGCCAGACCAGGGGCACTGAAGCTTTCTTT.

The gene calls are TRBV20-1 and TRBJ1-1; possibly TRBD1 for D (5 bases). This CDR3 contains 12 residues. Germline CDR1 and CDR2: DFQATT and SNEGSKA (reference sequence). The CDR3 nucleotides are TGCAGGGGGGGGACGTCTTCGGTCGAAGCTTTCTTT. Protein product: CRGGTSSVEAFF.

This chain uses TRBV20-1 with TRBJ2-2; D uncertain. The CDR3 is 13 amino acids. Germline V lookup: CDR1 DFQATT, CDR2 SNEGSKA (reference sequence). V lost 6 bases, J lost 4 bases, and 12 bases lay in between. The CDR3 protein is CSATGKLTGELFF. The CDR3 DNA reads as TGCAGTGCCACTGGGAAACTCACCGGGGAGCTGTTTTTT.

This clonotype was counted between two and nine times. This chain uses TRBV6-5 with TRBJ2-1; TRBD1 aligns across 7 bases. Germline V gene data show CDR1 as MNHEY and CDR2 as SVGAGI. The CDR3 sequence is 14 residues long. Trimming cost V 2 bases and J 7 bases; bases outside gene matches: 5. This CDR3 reads CASSYPGTDNEQFF. CDR3 nucleotide sequence: TGTGCCAGCAGTTACCCCGGGACAGATAATGAGCAGTTCTTC.